This T cell receptor (beta chain) was found in a study of T cell responses to AZD1222 COVID-19 vaccine. This clone came up once. This CDR3 contains 16 residues. The V and J ends lost 2 bases and 10 bases, in that order; junction bases with no gene match: 9. CDR1 SGHTA and CDR2 FQGNSA come from the germline V gene. It was second doses at about 4 or about 12 weeks that were pooled. The method was immunoSEQ multiplex PCR; TCRdb's version includes in-frame clones alone and lacks a portion of them. The data contain over 55,000 clones, 60% to 85% of them seen just once; the ten biggest clones take up more than 3%.

The chain links TRBV7-2 to TRBJ1-6; 9 bases match TRBD1. The sequencing used peripheral blood, collected 28 days after the second AZD1222 dose. This TCR was recovered from an adult who received the AZD1222 COVID-19 vaccine. This CDR3 is CASSLTGTGKSSPLHF. Written as DNA, the CDR3 is TGTGCCAGCAGCTTAACCGGGACAGGGAAGAGCTCACCCCTCCACTTT. The whole variable domain, filled in from reference TRBV7-2 and TRBJ1-6, reads GAGVSQSPSNKVTEKGKDVELRCDPISGHTALYWYRQSLGQGLEFLIYFQGNSAPDKSGLPSDRFSAERTGGSVSTLTIQRTQQEDSAVYLCASSLTGTGKSSPLHFGNGTRLTVT.